The 19 T cell receptor beta chains below were found in one sample sequenced in a study of cytomegalovirus exposure and HLA in healthy donors. The study ran its PCR with 60 Vbeta and 13 Jbeta primers. The assay was immunoSEQ multiplex PCR, and TCRdb's table has in-frame clones only and misses some. The sample carries roughly 100,000 clones, nearly 80% recorded once. Input material: PBMCs. These receptor sequences come from a man aged 60-69 years in good health and CMV-seropositive.

This clone was counted once. The DNA for the CDR3 is TGTGCCAGCAAGCCCCGGACAGGGCTTAGGGATACGCAGTATTTT. This encodes CASKPRTGLRDTQYF. J is TRBJ2-3 and V is TRBV7-2, with 8 bases matching TRBD1. The CDR3 is made up of 15 amino acids. V trimming: 7 bases; J trimming: 6 bases; junction bases outside the gene matches: 12. Germline loops: CDR1 SGHTA, CDR2 FQGNSA.

This clone occurred a few times. The rearrangement uses TRBV7-9 and TRBJ1-4; 8 nucleotides agree with TRBD1. Germline CDR1 reads SEHNR; CDR2 reads FQNEAQ (reference sequence). V was pared by 5 bases and J by 5 bases, with 4 bases of the junction left unmatched. The CDR3 loop spans 14 amino acids. CDR3 region: CASSPTGGNEKLFF. In DNA, the CDR3 is TGTGCCAGCAGCCCAACAGGGGGGAATGAAAAACTGTTTTTT.

V usage is TRBV15 and J usage is TRBJ2-3, with D maybe TRBD1 (7 bases). The V end was cut by 5 bases, the J end by 5 bases, with 11 bases between. Germline values: CDR1 LNHNV, CDR2 YYDKDF (reference sequence). The CDR3 extends over 13 amino acids. The CDR3 is CATSFQGGDTQYF. Written as DNA, the CDR3 is TGTGCCACCAGCTTCCAGGGGGGAGATACGCAGTATTTT. Looking up the rest from reference TRBV15 and TRBJ2-3 gives the full variable domain: DAMVIQNPRYQVTQFGKPVTLSCSQTLNHNVMYWYQQKSSQAPKLLFHYYDKDFNNEADTPDNFQSRRPNTSFCFLDIRSPGLGDTAMYLCATSFQGGDTQYFGPGTRLTVL.

The chain carries TRBV6-4 and TRBJ2-1; TRBD2 aligns across 10 bases. Germline V gene sequence: CDR1 MRHNA, CDR2 SNTAGT. Losses at the gene ends were 6 bases for V and 2 bases for J; bases not matched to a gene: 4. The CDR3 extends over 15 amino acids. CDR3 region: CASSLAGEAYNEQFF. CDR3 DNA: TGTGCCAGCAGCCTAGCGGGGGAAGCCTACAATGAGCAGTTCTTC.

This sequence joins TRBV2 and TRBJ2-7; no clear D. This CDR3 is 13 amino acids long. The ends were cut back, 6 bases at V and 5 bases at J, with 14 bases in the middle. Germline loops: CDR1 SNHLY, CDR2 FYNNEI. The CDR3 sequence: CASRLRVDDEQYF. The CDR3 DNA is TGTGCCAGCAGACTCCGGGTAGACGACGAGCAGTACTTC.

The gene calls are TRBV27 and TRBJ2-5, with D tentatively TRBD2 (6 bases). Germline CDR1 is MNHEY and CDR2 is SMNVEV (reference sequence). This CDR3 region has 16 residues. The ends were cut back, 2 bases at V and 4 bases at J, with 17 bases in the middle. The CDR3 sequence is CASSLGGQAAGETQYF. For the CDR3, the DNA is TGTGCCAGCAGTTTAGGAGGGCAGGCCGCCGGAGAGACCCAGTACTTC.

The V and J genes are TRBV19 and TRBJ1-1, with 7 bases identical to TRBD1. The CDR3 extends over 14 amino acids. V shed 5 bases and J 8 bases; nucleotides not matched to a gene: 11. Germline CDR1 LNHDA, CDR2 SQIVND (reference sequence). CDR3: CASSAYRGQGEAFF. CDR3 coding DNA: TGTGCCAGTAGTGCCTACAGGGGCCAAGGGGAAGCTTTCTTT.

The chain joins TRBV5-1 to TRBJ1-5; TRBD1 agrees at 10 bases. Per the germline V gene, CDR1 is SGHRS and CDR2 is YFSETQ. The CDR3 contains 18 residues. The ends lost 4 bases at V and 2 bases at J; junction bases unmatched: 12. In nucleotides, the CDR3 is TGCGCCAGCAGCCTTTATCCCGGGACAGGGGACGGCAATCAGCCCCAGCATTTT. The encoded protein is CASSLYPGTGDGNQPQHF.

With regard to this clone: Other nucleotide sequences in the sample specify the same CDR3. The rearrangement links TRBV19 to TRBJ1-2; no clear D gene. Germline-derived CDR1 and CDR2 are LNHDA and SQIVND (reference sequence). The CDR3 runs 14 residues. V lost 1 base to trimming and J lost 3 bases, with 9 bases between them. CDR3 sequence reads: CASSIGWGDYGYTF. The DNA for the CDR3 is TGTGCCAGTAGTATAGGTTGGGGAGACTATGGCTACACCTTC.

The chain links TRBV6-4 to TRBJ1-1; no firm D call. Germline V gives CDR1 MRHNA, CDR2 SNTAGT. V was pared by 11 bases and J by 1 base, with 11 bases between. This CDR3 region has 12 residues. CDR3 nucleotides: TGTGCCTTACGACCGGGGAACACTGAAGCTTTCTTT. It translates to CALRPGNTEAFF.

The chain couples TRBV11-2 to TRBJ2-2; D might be TRBD2 (5 bases). The CDR3 covers 16 residues. The V and J ends lost 2 bases and 0 bases respectively, with 10 bases between them. CDR1 and CDR2 from the germline V gene are SGHAT and FQNNGV. In DNA, the CDR3 is TGTGCCAGCAGCTTATCGCTGGGAGCGAACACCGGGGAGCTGTTTTTT. Amino acid sequence: CASSLSLGANTGELFF.

As concerns this clone: The same CDR3 is also encoded by other DNA sequences in this sample. V gene TRBV5-1 combines with J gene TRBJ2-5, with 8 nucleotides matching TRBD1. This CDR3 has 15 residues. Trimming at V came to 0 bases and at J to 2 bases, leaving 3 bases not matched to a gene. Germline assignment: CDR1 SGHRS and CDR2 YFSETQ. CDR3 sequence: CASSLDGTGQETQYF. DNA of the CDR3: TGCGCCAGCAGCTTGGATGGGACAGGACAAGAGACCCAGTACTTC.

This chain joins TRBV27 and TRBJ1-6; possible D gene TRBD1, 5 bases. V gave up 5 bases and J gave up 9 bases, with 11 bases separating them. Germline V gene data show CDR1 as MNHEY and CDR2 as SMNVEV (reference sequence). The CDR3 covers 13 residues. CDR3 sequence: CASSIPGPSPLHF. DNA for the CDR3: TGTGCCAGCAGTATCCCAGGGCCTTCACCCCTCCACTTT.

The chain joins TRBV7-2 to TRBJ2-4, with D perhaps matching TRBD1 (5 bases). The CDR3 length is 18 residues. The V end lost 3 bases, the J end lost 0 bases, and 18 bases lay between the germline ends. CDR1 is SGHTA, CDR2 FQGNSA, per germline. The CDR3 DNA sequence: TGTGCCAGCAGCTTCGGCAGGGTGGGCCAACTAGCCAAAAACATTCAGTACTTC. Translation: CASSFGRVGQLAKNIQYF.

The chain combines TRBV19 with TRBJ2-2; 12 bases fit TRBD2. J lost 6 bases, V lost 5 bases, and 1 base had no gene match. CDR3 length: 14 amino acids. Germline V CDR1 and CDR2: LNHDA, SQIVND (reference sequence). The CDR3 spells CASSPSGGAGELFF. The DNA for the CDR3 is TGTGCCAGTAGTCCTAGCGGGGGGGCCGGGGAGCTGTTTTTT. The full variable domain, completed using reference TRBV19 and TRBJ2-2, is DGGITQSPKYLFRKEGQNVTLSCEQNLNHDAMYWYRQDPGQGLRLIYYSQIVNDFQKGDIAEGYSVSREKKESFPLTVTSAQKNPTAFYLCASSPSGGAGELFFGEGSRLTVL.

The chain combines TRBV6-5 with TRBJ1-2; 9 bases are shared with TRBD1. The CDR3 loop spans 14 amino acids. Trimming at V came to 4 bases and at J to 7 bases, leaving 7 bases not matched to a gene. Per germline, CDR1 MNHEY and CDR2 SVGAGI. The CDR3 DNA is TGTGCCAGCAGTTCACAACAGGGGGCGATTGGCTACACCTTC. Translation gives CASSSQQGAIGYTF.

V and J are TRBV18 and TRBJ2-7; 12 bases fit TRBD2. The CDR3 has 19 residues. Germline values: CDR1 KGHSH, CDR2 LQKENI. Trimming cost V 6 bases and J 2 bases; bases outside gene matches: 17. The DNA of the CDR3 is TGTGCCAGCTCTCAACTAGGACTAGCGGGGTTCCCGACAACCTACGAGCAGTACTTC. Translating gives CASSQLGLAGFPTTYEQYF.

The rearrangement uses TRBV10-3 and TRBJ2-7, with TRBD1 matching 7 bases. Germline V gene lookup returns CDR1 ENHRY and CDR2 SYGVKD. The V gene end was trimmed by 6 bases and the J gene end by 6 bases; junction bases not matched to a gene: 2. The CDR3 has 11 residues. This chain's CDR3 is CAIRTGLEQYF. CDR3 coding DNA: TGTGCCATCAGGACAGGGCTCGAGCAGTACTTC.

This sequence joins TRBV7-9 and TRBJ1-2, with D tentatively TRBD1 (5 bases). V was cut by 5 bases and J by 3 bases, with 13 bases left in between. This CDR3 spans 14 amino acids. Looked up from germline, CDR1 is SEHNR and CDR2 is FQNEAQ (reference sequence). CDR3 DNA: TGTGCCAGCAGCCCGGGTCGACAGCACTATGGCTACACCTTC. Its protein is CASSPGRQHYGYTF.